This T cell receptor beta chain was sequenced in a study of cytomegalovirus exposure and HLA in healthy donors. Study-wide background: Falling in the Caucasian-associated ancestry cluster were less than 85% of approximately 410 genotyped donors.

Germline CDR1 and CDR2: SGHTA and FQGNSA. The CDR3 sequence is 12 residues long. The primer mix had 60 Vbeta and 13 Jbeta primers. The protocol was immunoSEQ multiplex PCR, while the TCRdb copy is restricted to in-frame clones and leaves out a portion. The sample contains over 150,000 clones, more than 65% of which appear only once. The receptor's source is a woman in her thirties or forties in good health and CMV-seropositive. Input material: PBMCs. The chain uses TRBV7-2 and TRBJ2-5, with D unresolved. The end of the DNA is better explained by TRBJ2-7, so the J call may be wrong. CDR3 in DNA: TGTGCCAGCAGCTTAAGCGACTACGAGCAGTACTTC. Translation gives CASSLSDYEQYF.